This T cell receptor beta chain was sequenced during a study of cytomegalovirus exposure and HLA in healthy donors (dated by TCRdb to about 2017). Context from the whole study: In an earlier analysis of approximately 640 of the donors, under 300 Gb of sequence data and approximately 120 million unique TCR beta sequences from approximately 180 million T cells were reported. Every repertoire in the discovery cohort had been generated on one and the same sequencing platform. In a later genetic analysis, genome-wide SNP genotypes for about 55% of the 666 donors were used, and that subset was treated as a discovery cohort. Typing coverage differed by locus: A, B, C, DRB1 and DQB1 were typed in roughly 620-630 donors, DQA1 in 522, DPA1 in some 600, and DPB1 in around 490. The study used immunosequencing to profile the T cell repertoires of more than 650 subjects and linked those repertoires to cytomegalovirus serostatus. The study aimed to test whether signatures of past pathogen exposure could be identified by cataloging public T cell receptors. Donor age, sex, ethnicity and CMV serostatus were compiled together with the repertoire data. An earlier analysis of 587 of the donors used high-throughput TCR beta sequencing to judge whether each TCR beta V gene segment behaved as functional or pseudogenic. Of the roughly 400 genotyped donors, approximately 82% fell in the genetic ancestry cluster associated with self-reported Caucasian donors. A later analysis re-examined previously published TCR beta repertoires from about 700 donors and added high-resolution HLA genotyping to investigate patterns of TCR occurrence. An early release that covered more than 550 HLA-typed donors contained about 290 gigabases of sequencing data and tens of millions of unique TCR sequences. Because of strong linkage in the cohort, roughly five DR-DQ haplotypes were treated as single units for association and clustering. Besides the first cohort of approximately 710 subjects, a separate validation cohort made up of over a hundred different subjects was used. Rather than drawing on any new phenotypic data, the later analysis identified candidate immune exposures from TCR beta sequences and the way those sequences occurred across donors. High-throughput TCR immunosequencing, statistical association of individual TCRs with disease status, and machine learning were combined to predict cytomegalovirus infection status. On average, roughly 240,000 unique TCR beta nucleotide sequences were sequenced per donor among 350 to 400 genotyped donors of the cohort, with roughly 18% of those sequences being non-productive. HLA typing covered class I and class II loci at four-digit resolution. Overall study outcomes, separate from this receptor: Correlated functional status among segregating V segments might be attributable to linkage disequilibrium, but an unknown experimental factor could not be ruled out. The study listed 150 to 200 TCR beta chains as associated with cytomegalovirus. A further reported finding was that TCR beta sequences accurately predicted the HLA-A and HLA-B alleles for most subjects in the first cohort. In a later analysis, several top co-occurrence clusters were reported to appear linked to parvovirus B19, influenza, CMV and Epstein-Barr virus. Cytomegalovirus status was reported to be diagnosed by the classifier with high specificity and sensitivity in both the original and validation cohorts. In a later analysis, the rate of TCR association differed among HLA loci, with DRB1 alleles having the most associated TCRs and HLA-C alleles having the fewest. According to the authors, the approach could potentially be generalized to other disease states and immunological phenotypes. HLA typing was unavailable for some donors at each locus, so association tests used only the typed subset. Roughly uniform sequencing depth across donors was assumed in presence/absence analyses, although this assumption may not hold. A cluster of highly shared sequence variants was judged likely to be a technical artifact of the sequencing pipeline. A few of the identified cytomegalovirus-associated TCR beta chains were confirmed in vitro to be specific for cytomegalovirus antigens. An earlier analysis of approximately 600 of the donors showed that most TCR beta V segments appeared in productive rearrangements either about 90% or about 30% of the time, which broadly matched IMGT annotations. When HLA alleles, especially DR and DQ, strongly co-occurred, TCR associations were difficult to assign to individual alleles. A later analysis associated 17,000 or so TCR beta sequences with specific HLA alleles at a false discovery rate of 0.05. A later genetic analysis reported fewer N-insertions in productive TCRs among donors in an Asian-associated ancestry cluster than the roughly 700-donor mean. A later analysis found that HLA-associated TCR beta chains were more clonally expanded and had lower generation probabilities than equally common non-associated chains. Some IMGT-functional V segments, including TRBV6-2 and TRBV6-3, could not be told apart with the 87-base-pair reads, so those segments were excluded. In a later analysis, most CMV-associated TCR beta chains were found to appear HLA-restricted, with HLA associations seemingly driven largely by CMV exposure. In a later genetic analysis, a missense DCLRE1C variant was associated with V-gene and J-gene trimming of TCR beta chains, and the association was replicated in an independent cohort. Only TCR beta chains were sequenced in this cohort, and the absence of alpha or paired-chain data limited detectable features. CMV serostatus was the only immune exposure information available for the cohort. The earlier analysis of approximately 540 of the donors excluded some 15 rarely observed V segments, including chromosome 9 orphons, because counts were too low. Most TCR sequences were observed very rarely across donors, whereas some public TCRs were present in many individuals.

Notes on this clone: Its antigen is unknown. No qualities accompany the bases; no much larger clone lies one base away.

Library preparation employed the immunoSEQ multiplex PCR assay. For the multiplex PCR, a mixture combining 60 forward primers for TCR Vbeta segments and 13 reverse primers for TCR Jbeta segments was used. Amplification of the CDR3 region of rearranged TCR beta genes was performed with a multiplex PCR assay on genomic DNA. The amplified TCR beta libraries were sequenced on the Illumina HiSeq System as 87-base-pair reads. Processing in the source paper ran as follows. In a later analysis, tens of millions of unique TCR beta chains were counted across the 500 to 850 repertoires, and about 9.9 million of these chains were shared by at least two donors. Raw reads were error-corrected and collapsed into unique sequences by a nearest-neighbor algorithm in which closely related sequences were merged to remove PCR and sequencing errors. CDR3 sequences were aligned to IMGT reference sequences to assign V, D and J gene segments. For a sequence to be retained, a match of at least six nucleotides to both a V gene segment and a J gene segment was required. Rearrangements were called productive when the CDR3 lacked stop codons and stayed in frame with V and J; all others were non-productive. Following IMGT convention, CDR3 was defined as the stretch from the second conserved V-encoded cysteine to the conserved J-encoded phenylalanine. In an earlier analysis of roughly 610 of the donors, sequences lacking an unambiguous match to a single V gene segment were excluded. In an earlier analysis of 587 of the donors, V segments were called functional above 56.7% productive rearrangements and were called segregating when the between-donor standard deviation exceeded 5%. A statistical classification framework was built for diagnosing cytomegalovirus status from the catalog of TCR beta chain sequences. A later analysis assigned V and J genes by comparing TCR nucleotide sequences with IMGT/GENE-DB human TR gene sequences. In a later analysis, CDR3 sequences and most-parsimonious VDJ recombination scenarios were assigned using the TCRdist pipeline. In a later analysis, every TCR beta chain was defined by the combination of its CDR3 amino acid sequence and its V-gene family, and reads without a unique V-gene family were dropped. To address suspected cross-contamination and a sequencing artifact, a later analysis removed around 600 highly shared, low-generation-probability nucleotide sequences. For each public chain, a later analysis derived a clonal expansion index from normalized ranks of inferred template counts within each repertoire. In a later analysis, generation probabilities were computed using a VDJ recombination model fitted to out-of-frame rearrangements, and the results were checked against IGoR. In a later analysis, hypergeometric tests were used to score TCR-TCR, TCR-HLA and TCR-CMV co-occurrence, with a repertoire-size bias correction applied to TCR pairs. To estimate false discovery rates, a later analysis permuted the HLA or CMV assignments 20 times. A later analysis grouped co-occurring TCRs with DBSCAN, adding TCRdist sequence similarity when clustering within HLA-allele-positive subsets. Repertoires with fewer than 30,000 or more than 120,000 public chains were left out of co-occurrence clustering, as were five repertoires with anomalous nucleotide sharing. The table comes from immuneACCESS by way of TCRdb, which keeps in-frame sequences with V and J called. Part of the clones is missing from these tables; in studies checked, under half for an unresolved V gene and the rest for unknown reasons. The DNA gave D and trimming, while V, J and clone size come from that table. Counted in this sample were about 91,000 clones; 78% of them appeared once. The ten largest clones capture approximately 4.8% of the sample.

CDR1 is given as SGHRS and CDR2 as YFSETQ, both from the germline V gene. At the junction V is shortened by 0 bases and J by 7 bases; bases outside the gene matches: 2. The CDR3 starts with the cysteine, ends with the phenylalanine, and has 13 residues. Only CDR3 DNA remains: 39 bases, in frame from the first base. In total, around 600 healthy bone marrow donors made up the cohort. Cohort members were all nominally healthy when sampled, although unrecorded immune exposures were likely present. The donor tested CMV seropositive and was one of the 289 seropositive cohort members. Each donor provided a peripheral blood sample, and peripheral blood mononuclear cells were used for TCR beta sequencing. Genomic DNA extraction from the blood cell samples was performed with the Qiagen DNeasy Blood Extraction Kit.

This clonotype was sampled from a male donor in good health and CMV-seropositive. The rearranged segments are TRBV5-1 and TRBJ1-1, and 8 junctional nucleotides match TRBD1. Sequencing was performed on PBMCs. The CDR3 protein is CASSLGQGFEAFF. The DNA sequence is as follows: TGCGCCAGCAGCTTGGGACAGGGGTTTGAAGCTTTCTTT.